The 11 T cell receptor beta chains listed next were all sequenced from one sample in a study of response to subunit inactivated influenza vaccine. One entry per CDR3 protein, called by TCRdb with MiXCR from the RT-PCR reads. The sample lists under 950,000 distinct CDR3 sequences; 21% were seen once. This material consisted of PBMCs from blood, taken 4 to 6 days after vaccination. The source of these receptors is a man aged 50-59 years who received an inactivated influenza vaccine.

The sample holds a few counts of this clonotype. This chain links TRBV7-2 with TRBJ1-5, with D uncertain. Germline-derived CDR1 and CDR2 are SGHTA and FQGNSA. Trimming took off 1 base at V and 6 bases at J, with 10 bases between the two ends. This CDR3 has 14 residues. In DNA form, the CDR3 reads TGTGCCAGCAGCTTAGGGGGAGGGTTTCAGCCCCAGCATTTT. Translating gives CASSLGGGFQPQHF.

This clonotype was seen a handful of times. The CDR3 spells CASSLGPDRVAKNIQYF. The CDR3 nucleotides are TGTGCCAGCAGTTTAGGGCCGGACAGGGTAGCCAAAAACATTCAGTACTTC. V and J are TRBV12-3 or TRBV12-4 and TRBJ2-4, with 8 bases fitting TRBD1. Trimming took 1 base from V and 0 from J; bases not matched to a gene: 5. There are 17 residues in the CDR3.

CDR3 sequence: CASSSRDKTPYGELFF. For the CDR3, the DNA is TGTGCCAGCAGTTCCCGGGACAAAACCCCTTACGGGGAGCTGTTTTTT. The gene calls are TRBV12-3 or TRBV12-4 and TRBJ2-2, with D possibly matching TRBD1 (6 bases). The CDR3 has 16 residues. Trimming removed 4 bases from V and 7 bases from J, with 19 bases in between.

The gene calls are TRBV12-3 or TRBV12-4 and TRBJ1-5; D gene uncertain. V was pared by 7 bases and J by 0 bases, with 13 bases between. This CDR3 contains 15 residues. The CDR3 sequence: CASKQGAHSNQPQHF. The DNA of the CDR3 is TGTGCCAGCAAGCAAGGAGCTCATAGCAATCAGCCCCAGCATTTT.

The chain couples TRBV4-2 to TRBJ1-1, with TRBD1 matching over 8 bases. V trimming: 4 bases; J trimming: 4 bases; junction bases outside the gene matches: 8. This CDR3 is 15 amino acids long. Germline V gene lookup returns CDR1 LGHNA and CDR2 YNFKEQ. The CDR3 coding sequence is TGTGCCAGCAGCCTTCGTCAGGGGGCAGGCACTGAAGCTTTCTTT. Protein product: CASSLRQGAGTEAFF.

The chain carries TRBV4-2 and TRBJ2-7; 9 nucleotides match TRBD2. The CDR3 is 15 amino acids. In germline, CDR1 is LGHNA, CDR2 YNFKEQ. The J segment lost 4 bases and the V segment lost 2 bases, leaving 6 bases of the junction unmatched. The CDR3 spells CASSQTGTSNYEQYF. Here the CDR3 DNA reads TGTGCCAGCAGCCAAACCGGGACTAGCAATTACGAGCAGTACTTC.

This clonotype has a single count. The genes are TRBV5-1 and TRBJ2-1, with 8 positions matching TRBD2. Trimming took 5 bases from V and 6 from J; bases not matched to a gene: 7. The V gene's germline CDR1 is SGHRS and CDR2 YFSETQ. CDR3 length: 14 residues. The CDR3: CASSSGLEGNEQFF. In nucleotides, the CDR3 is TGCGCCAGCAGTTCGGGACTAGAGGGCAATGAGCAGTTCTTC.

This clonotype showed up just a few times. The chain employs TRBV20-1 and TRBJ2-3; D is uncertain. The CDR3 contains 11 residues. Per germline, CDR1 DFQATT and CDR2 SNEGSKA (reference sequence). Trimming took 6 bases from V and 1 from J, leaving 5 bases between them. CDR3 region: CSAIRTDTQYF. The CDR3 DNA is TGCAGTGCCATTCGCACAGATACGCAGTATTTT.

In its sample, this clonotype was seen a few times. The chain couples TRBV14 to TRBJ2-7; no clear D. Trimming took 0 bases from V and 0 from J, leaving 9 bases between them. The CDR3 contains 15 residues. CDR1 is SGHDN and CDR2 is FVKESK in the germline V gene. CDR3 protein: CASSQDIWGSYEQYF. The DNA of the CDR3 is TGTGCCAGCAGCCAAGATATTTGGGGCTCCTACGAGCAGTACTTC. Based on the CDR3 plus reference TRBV14 and TRBJ2-7, the full variable domain is EAGVTQFPSHSVIEKGQTVTLRCDPISGHDNLYWYRRVMGKEIKFLLHFVKESKQDESGMPNNRFLAERTGGTYSTLKVQPAELEDSGVYFCASSQDIWGSYEQYFGPGTRLTVT.

This sequence joins TRBV29-1 and TRBJ2-7; TRBD2 is a possible D gene (5 bases). Trimming pared 4 bases from V and 6 bases from J, leaving 16 bases between. Germline loops: CDR1 SQVTM, CDR2 ANQGSEA. CDR3 length: 13 residues. The CDR3 region is CSVGGVLRGEQYF. The CDR3 DNA is TGCAGCGTTGGGGGAGTTCTCCGCGGCGAGCAGTACTTC.

The rearrangement joins TRBV5-1 to TRBJ2-1; D gene uncertain. Germline values: CDR1 SGHRS, CDR2 YFSETQ. The CDR3 totals 11 residues. Trimming stripped 4 bases from V and 7 bases from J, with 6 bases between. The CDR3 reads CASSEANEQFF. The CDR3 DNA reads TGCGCCAGCAGCGAAGCTAATGAGCAGTTCTTC.